The rows below give T cell receptor beta chains drawn from one sample of a study of blood T cell repertoires in COVID-19. Using immunoSEQ multiplex PCR, the repertoire was profiled, and TCRdb retains in-frame clones only, with some absent. Among approximately 69,000 clones listed, about four fifths were seen once. Source material: peripheral blood. These receptors all stem from a woman in her 70s with acute or convalescent COVID-19. The CDR3 runs from the conserved cysteine through the conserved F or W. The D gene is left open where the match is weak. A row's size may be missing; if present it is once, few, many or a size class.

D: -; V: TRBV6-5; size: -; J: TRBJ2-7; CDR3: CALAGGGLYEQYF; DNA: TGTGCCTTAGCAGGGGGAGGACTTTACGAGCAGTACTTC
D: -; V: TRBV11-2; size: -; J: TRBJ2-7; CDR3: CASSLLSEQYF; DNA: TGTGCCAGCAGCTTATTGAGCGAGCAGTACTTC
D: TRBD2; V: TRBV18; size: once; J: TRBJ2-3; CDR3: CASSPLAGEPDTQYF; DNA: TGTGCCAGCTCACCACTCGCGGGAGAGCCAGATACGCAGTATTTT
D: -; V: TRBV9; size: -; J: TRBJ2-5; CDR3: CASSVSPAGETQYF; DNA: TGTGCCAGCAGCGTAAGTCCAGCAGGCGAGACCCAGTACTTC
D: TRBD2; V: TRBV7-9; size: -; J: TRBJ2-2; CDR3: CASSTLAGDSGELFF; DNA: TGTGCCAGCAGTACACTAGCGGGAGATAGCGGGGAGCTGTTTTTT
D: -; V: TRBV10-2; size: -; J: TRBJ2-2; CDR3: CASSESTAGAYTGELFF; DNA: TGCGCCAGCAGTGAGTCGACTGCAGGGGCCTACACCGGGGAGCTGTTTTTT
D: -; V: TRBV6-5; size: -; J: TRBJ2-5; CDR3: CASSYFGLGEETQYF; DNA: TGTGCCAGCAGTTACTTCGGACTTGGGGAAGAGACCCAGTACTTC
D: TRBD1; V: TRBV7-9; size: -; J: TRBJ1-4; CDR3: CASSQDRETLGVREKLFF; DNA: TGTGCCAGCAGCCAGGACAGGGAGACTTTGGGGGTACGGGAAAAACTGTTTTTT
D: -; V: TRBV19; size: -; J: TRBJ1-4; CDR3: CASSIGSLQNEKLFF; DNA: TGTGCCAGTAGTATAGGCAGTTTACAGAATGAAAAACTGTTTTTT
D: -; V: TRBV15; size: -; J: TRBJ1-2; CDR3: CATSRTGSLRGYTF; DNA: TGTGCCACCAGCAGGACAGGAAGTCTTCGCGGCTACACCTTC
D: TRBD1; V: TRBV7-8; size: -; J: TRBJ1-5; CDR3: CASSLNRQGGNQPQHF; DNA: TGTGCCAGCAGCTTAAATCGACAGGGGGGCAATCAGCCCCAGCATTTT
D: TRBD1; V: TRBV7-9; size: -; J: TRBJ1-2; CDR3: CASSDRVGYTF; DNA: TGTGCCAGCAGCGACAGGGTTGGCTACACCTTC
D: -; V: TRBV11-3; size: -; J: TRBJ1-1; CDR3: CASSWTVNTEAFF; DNA: TGTGCCAGCAGCTGGACAGTAAACACTGAAGCTTTCTTT
D: TRBD2; V: TRBV19; size: -; J: TRBJ2-7; CDR3: CASSIGPGGAGAYEQYF; DNA: TGTGCCAGTAGTATAGGTCCCGGAGGAGCGGGAGCCTACGAGCAGTACTTC
D: -; V: TRBV11-2; size: -; J: TRBJ1-1; CDR3: CASSLARGVTEAFF; DNA: TGTGCCAGCAGCTTAGCGCGGGGTGTCACTGAAGCTTTCTTT
D: -; V: TRBV7-9; size: -; J: TRBJ1-3; CDR3: CASSLVSGSGNTIYF; DNA: TGTGCCAGCAGCTTAGTCTCGGGGTCTGGAAACACCATATATTTT
D: -; V: TRBV19; size: -; J: TRBJ1-5; CDR3: CASSFRDTYSNQPQHF; DNA: TGTGCCAGTAGTTTCCGGGACACGTATAGCAATCAGCCCCAGCATTTT
D: TRBD2; V: TRBV5-4; size: once; J: TRBJ2-5; CDR3: CASSLEGSSGKTQYF; DNA: TGTGCCAGCAGCTTGGAGGGGTCTAGCGGGAAGACCCAGTACTTC
D: -; V: TRBV5-1; size: -; J: TRBJ2-5; CDR3: CASSLVARETQYF; DNA: TGCGCCAGCAGCTTGGTCGCCAGGGAGACCCAGTACTTC
D: -; V: TRBV14; size: -; J: TRBJ2-1; CDR3: CASSQVQFLNEQFF; DNA: TGTGCCAGCAGCCAAGTCCAGTTTTTGAATGAGCAGTTCTTC
D: -; V: TRBV28; size: -; J: TRBJ2-3; CDR3: CASSSPLRGGTDTQYF; DNA: TGTGCCAGCAGTTCACCCCTCAGGGGGGGCACAGATACGCAGTATTTT